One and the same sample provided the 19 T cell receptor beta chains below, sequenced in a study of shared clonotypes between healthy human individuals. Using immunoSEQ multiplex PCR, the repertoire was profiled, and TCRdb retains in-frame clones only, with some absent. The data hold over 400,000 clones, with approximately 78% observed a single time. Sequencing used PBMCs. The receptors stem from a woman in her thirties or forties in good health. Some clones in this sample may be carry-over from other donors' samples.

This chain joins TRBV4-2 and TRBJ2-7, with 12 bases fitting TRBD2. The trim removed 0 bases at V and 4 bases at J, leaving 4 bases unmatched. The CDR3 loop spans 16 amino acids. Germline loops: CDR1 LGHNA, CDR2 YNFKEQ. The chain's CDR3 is CASSQDGLAGGYEQYF. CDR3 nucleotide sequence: TGTGCCAGCAGCCAAGATGGGCTAGCGGGAGGGTACGAGCAGTACTTC.

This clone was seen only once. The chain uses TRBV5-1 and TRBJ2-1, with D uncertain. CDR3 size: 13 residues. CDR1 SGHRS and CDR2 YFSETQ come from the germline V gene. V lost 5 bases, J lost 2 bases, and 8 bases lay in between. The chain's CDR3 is CASRPEPYNEQFF. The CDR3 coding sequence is TGCGCCAGCAGGCCCGAGCCCTACAATGAGCAGTTCTTC.

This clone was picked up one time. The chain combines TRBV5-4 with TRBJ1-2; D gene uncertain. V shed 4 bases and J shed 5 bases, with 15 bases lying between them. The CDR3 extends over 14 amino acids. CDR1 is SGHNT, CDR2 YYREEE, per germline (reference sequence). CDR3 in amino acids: CASSPLIRGYGYTF. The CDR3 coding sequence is TGTGCCAGCAGCCCTTTAATCCGAGGATATGGCTACACCTTC. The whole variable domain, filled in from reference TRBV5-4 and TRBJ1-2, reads ETGVTQSPTHLIKTRGQQVTLRCSSQSGHNTVSWYQQALGQGPQFIFQYYREEENGRGNFPPRFSGLQFPNYSSELNVNALELDDSALYLCASSPLIRGYGYTFGSGTRLTVV.

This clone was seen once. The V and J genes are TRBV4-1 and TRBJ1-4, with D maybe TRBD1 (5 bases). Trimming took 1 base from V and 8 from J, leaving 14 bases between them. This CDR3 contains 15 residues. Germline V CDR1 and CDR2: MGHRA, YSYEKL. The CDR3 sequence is CASSQVSGSGEKLFF. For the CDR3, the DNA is TGCGCCAGCAGCCAAGTGTCAGGGTCAGGGGAAAAACTGTTTTTT.

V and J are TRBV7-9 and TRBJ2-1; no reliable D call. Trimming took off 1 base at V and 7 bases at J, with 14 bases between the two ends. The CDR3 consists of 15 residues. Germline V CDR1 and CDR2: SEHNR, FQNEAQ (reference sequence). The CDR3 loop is CASSLGSGPSNEQFF. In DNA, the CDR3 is TGTGCCAGCAGCTTAGGTTCAGGTCCATCGAATGAGCAGTTCTTC.

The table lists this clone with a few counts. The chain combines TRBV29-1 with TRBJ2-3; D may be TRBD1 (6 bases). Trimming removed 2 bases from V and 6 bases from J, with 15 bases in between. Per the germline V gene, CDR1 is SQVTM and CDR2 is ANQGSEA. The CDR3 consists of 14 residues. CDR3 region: CSVETGPERDTQYF. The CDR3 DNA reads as TGCAGCGTTGAAACAGGGCCGGAAAGGGATACGCAGTATTTT.

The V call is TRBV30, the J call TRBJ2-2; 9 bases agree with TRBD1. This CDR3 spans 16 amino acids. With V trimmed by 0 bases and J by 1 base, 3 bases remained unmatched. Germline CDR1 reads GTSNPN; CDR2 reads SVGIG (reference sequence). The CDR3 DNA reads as TGTGCCTGGAGTGTGGGACAGGGTGAGAACACCGGGGAGCTGTTTTTT. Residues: CAWSVGQGENTGELFF.

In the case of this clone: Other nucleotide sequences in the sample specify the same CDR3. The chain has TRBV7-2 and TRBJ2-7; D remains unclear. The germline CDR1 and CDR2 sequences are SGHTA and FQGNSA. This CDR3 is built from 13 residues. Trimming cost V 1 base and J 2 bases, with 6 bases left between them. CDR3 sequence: CASSLVGTYEQYF. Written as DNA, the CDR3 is TGTGCCAGCAGCTTAGTCGGCACCTACGAGCAGTACTTC.

This CDR3 reads CASSPTGGSVAYEQYF. The CDR3, as DNA: TGTGCCAGCTCACCGACGGGCGGGAGTGTAGCCTACGAGCAGTACTTC. The chain has TRBV18 and TRBJ2-7; TRBD2 matches at 7 bases. The length of the CDR3 is 16 residues. J lost 2 bases, V lost 3 bases, and 10 bases had no gene match. Germline V gives CDR1 KGHSH, CDR2 LQKENI.

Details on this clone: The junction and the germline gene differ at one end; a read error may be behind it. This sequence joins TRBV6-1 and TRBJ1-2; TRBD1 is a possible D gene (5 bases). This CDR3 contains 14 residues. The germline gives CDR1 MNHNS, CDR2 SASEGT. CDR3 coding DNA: TGTGCCATCAGTAACGCTAGGGGCGGTGGTGGCTACACCTTC. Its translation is CAISNARGGGGYTF.

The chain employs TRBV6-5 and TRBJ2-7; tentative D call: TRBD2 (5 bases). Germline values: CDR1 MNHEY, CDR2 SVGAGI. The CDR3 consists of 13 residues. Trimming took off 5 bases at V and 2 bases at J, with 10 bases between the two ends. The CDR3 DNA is TGTGCCAGCAGTCCTAGCACTACCTACGAGCAGTACTTC. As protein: CASSPSTTYEQYF.

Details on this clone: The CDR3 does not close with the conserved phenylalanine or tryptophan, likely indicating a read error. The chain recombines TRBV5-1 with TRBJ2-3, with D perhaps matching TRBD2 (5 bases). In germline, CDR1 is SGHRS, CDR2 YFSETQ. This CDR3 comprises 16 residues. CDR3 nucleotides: TGCGCCGGCAGCCAAACGCGGGTTCGAGCAACAGATACGCAGTATCTT. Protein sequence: CAGSQTRVRATDTQYL.

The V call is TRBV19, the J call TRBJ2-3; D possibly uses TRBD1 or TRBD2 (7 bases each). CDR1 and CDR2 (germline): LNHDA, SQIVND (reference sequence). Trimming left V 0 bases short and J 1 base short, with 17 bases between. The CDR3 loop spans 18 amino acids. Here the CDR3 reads CASSIDLGRGRGTDTQYF. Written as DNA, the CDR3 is TGTGCCAGTAGTATAGATCTGGGGAGGGGGCGAGGCACAGATACGCAGTATTTT.

CDR3 DNA: TGTGCCAGCAGCCCGCCCGGCACAGATACGCAGTATTTT. The encoded protein is CASSPPGTDTQYF. The V gene is TRBV7-2, the J gene TRBJ2-3; D gene uncertain. This CDR3 region has 13 residues. The germline gives CDR1 SGHTA, CDR2 FQGNSA. The V end lost 5 bases, the J end lost 1 base, and 7 bases lay between the germline ends.

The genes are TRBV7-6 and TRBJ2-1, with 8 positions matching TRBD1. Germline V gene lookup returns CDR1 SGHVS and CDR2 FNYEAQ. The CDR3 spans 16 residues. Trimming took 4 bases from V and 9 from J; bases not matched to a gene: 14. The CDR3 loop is CASSSGTGDYAGEQFF. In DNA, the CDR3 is TGTGCCAGCAGCTCCGGGACAGGAGACTACGCTGGTGAGCAGTTCTTC.

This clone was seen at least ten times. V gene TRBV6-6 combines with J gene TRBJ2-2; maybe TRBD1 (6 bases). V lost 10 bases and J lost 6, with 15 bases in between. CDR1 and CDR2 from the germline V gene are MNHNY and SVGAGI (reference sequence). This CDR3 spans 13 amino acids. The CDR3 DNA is TGTGCCACCCACAGGGCGGAGGCCGGGGAGCTGTTTTTT. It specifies CATHRAEAGELFF.

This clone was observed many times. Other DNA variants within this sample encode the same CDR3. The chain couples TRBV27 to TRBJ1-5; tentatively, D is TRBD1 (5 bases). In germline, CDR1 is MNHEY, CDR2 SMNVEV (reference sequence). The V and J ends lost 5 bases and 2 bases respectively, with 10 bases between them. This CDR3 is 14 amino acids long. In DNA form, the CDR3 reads TGTGCCAGCAGTCTCCTAGGGGGCAATCAGCCCCAGCATTTT. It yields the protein CASSLLGGNQPQHF.

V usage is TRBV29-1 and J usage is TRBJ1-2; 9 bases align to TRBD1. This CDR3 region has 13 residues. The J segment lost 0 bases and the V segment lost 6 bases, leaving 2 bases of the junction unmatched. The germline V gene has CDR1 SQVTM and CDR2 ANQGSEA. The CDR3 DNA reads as TGCAGCGTCGGACAGGGGACTAACTATGGCTACACCTTC. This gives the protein CSVGQGTNYGYTF.

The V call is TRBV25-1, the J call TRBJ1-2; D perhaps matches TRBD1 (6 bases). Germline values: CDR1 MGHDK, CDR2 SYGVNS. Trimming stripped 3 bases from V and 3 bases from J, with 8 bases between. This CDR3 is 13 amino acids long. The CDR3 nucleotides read TGTGCCAGCAGTGAGCAGGGGCACTATGGCTACACCTTC. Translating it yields CASSEQGHYGYTF.